The T cell receptor (beta chain) described here comes from a study of T cells expressing NK-cell markers. As for the study in general: Repertoire data for TCR beta were derived from sorted T cells (CD3+CD56+NKG2C+, CD3+CD56+NKG2C- and CD3+CD56-NKG2C+). Of eight sequenced donors, seven were HCMV-seropositive and one HCMV-seronegative.

No DNA is given; TCRdb re-called the 5' RACE reads and lists each CDR3 protein once. The record lists 150,000 to 200,000 distinct CDR3 sequences, of which the ten most abundant hold roughly 20%. Study-level findings and limits: Dominant NKG2C+ clonotypes in a handful of donors made up roughly 1.0-8% of CD8+ T cells.

The CDR3 length is 16 residues. CDR1 and CDR2 (germline): DFQATT, SNEGSKA (reference sequence). In regard to this clonotype: The antigen remains unidentified.

Material for sequencing was blood T cells: a sorted CD56 or NKG2C T cell subset, CD4+ or CD8+ T cells, or bulk PBMC T cells (not recorded which). The source of this sequence is a woman aged 18 to 69 in good health. The V gene is TRBV20-1, the J gene TRBJ2-1; TCRdb outputs TRBD2, but without DNA this stays unchecked. The CDR3 here is CSARDPGDFSYNEQFF.